A selection of T cell receptor beta chains follows, all from one sample in a study of beta chain features in type 1 diabetes. Profiled with immunoSEQ multiplex PCR; TCRdb holds only in-frame clones, not every one. The sample records under 300,000 clones, 16% being singletons. The sample consisted of naive CD4+ T cells from blood. Receptor source: a man under 40 with type 1 diabetes. Both conserved end residues are part of each CDR3. Fields, in order: D gene, V gene, J gene, clone size, CDR3 DNA, CDR3 protein. The D gene is left open where the match is weak. For some rows the clone size is stated as once, few or many, or as a class when expanded; others skip it.

d_gene: -; v_gene: TRBV10-3; j_gene: TRBJ2-4; abundance: few; CDR3nt: TGTGCCATCAGTGAGACTAGCCCACTAGCCAAAAACATTCAGTACTTC; CDR3aa: CAISETSPLAKNIQYF
d_gene: -; v_gene: TRBV28; j_gene: TRBJ2-3; abundance: -; CDR3nt: TGTGCCAGCAGTTTGGTGTCAGATACGCAGTATTTT; CDR3aa: CASSLVSDTQYF
d_gene: -; v_gene: TRBV30; j_gene: TRBJ2-5; abundance: -; CDR3nt: TGTGCCTGGGCCCCCAAAGGAGGGCTTCAAGAGACCCAGTACTTC; CDR3aa: CAWAPKGGLQETQYF
d_gene: -; v_gene: TRBV6-1; j_gene: TRBJ2-7; abundance: -; CDR3nt: TGTGCCAGCCGAACTGGGGACTACGAGCAGTACTTC; CDR3aa: CASRTGDYEQYF
d_gene: -; v_gene: TRBV30; j_gene: TRBJ2-2; abundance: -; CDR3nt: TGTGCCGAGACGCCGCAGGGTACCGGGGAGCTGTTTTTT; CDR3aa: CAETPQGTGELFF
d_gene: -; v_gene: TRBV7-9; j_gene: TRBJ2-5; abundance: -; CDR3nt: TGTGCCACGGCAGGCCAAGAGACCCAGTACTTC; CDR3aa: CATAGQETQYF
d_gene: -; v_gene: TRBV30; j_gene: TRBJ1-5; abundance: few; CDR3nt: TGTGCCTGGGGACCACAGGGATTTCAGCCCCAGCATTTT; CDR3aa: CAWGPQGFQPQHF
d_gene: -; v_gene: TRBV28; j_gene: TRBJ1-2; abundance: -; CDR3nt: TGTGCGATCGAGGGTGCCTACGGCTACACCTTC; CDR3aa: CAIEGAYGYTF
d_gene: TRBD1; v_gene: TRBV27; j_gene: TRBJ2-7; abundance: few; CDR3nt: TGTGCCAGCAAAAGACTCCCGGGACAGGGTATATACGAGCAGTACTTC; CDR3aa: CASKRLPGQGIYEQYF
d_gene: TRBD2; v_gene: TRBV2; j_gene: TRBJ2-5; abundance: once; CDR3nt: TGTGCCAGCAGTGAGCTGGGACTAGCGGCCCAAGAGACCCAGTACTTC; CDR3aa: CASSELGLAAQETQYF
d_gene: -; v_gene: TRBV5-1; j_gene: TRBJ2-7; abundance: -; CDR3nt: TGCGCCAGCAGCTTGGATGGACACATCTACGAGCAGTACTTC; CDR3aa: CASSLDGHIYEQYF
d_gene: TRBD2; v_gene: TRBV15; j_gene: TRBJ2-1; abundance: -; CDR3nt: TGTGCCACCAGCAGAGACTGGCGGGAGAGCTACAATGAGCAGTTCTTC; CDR3aa: CATSRDWRESYNEQFF
d_gene: -; v_gene: TRBV15; j_gene: TRBJ1-2; abundance: few; CDR3nt: TGTGCCACCAGCAGGGGATATGGCTACACCTTC; CDR3aa: CATSRGYGYTF
d_gene: TRBD1; v_gene: TRBV6-5; j_gene: TRBJ2-5; abundance: -; CDR3nt: TGTGCCAGCAGTTACAGGGGACAGTTGTTCCAAGAGACCCAGTACTTC; CDR3aa: CASSYRGQLFQETQYF
d_gene: TRBD1; v_gene: TRBV13; j_gene: TRBJ2-1; abundance: -; CDR3nt: TGTGCCAGCAGACGGACAGGGATTGCTGAGCAGTTCTTC; CDR3aa: CASRRTGIAEQFF
d_gene: -; v_gene: TRBV30; j_gene: TRBJ2-5; abundance: few; CDR3nt: TGTGCCTGGAGTGTAGGATTTTCTACCGACGGGGAGACCCAGTACTTC; CDR3aa: CAWSVGFSTDGETQYF
d_gene: TRBD2; v_gene: TRBV4-1; j_gene: TRBJ2-3; abundance: -; CDR3nt: TGCGCCAGCAGCCCGGGACTAGCGGGGGCTCCGCAGTATTTT; CDR3aa: CASSPGLAGAPQYF
d_gene: -; v_gene: TRBV25-1; j_gene: TRBJ2-3; abundance: -; CDR3nt: TGTGCCAGCAGTGAGATCAGGGGAGTCACAGATACGCAGTATTTT; CDR3aa: CASSEIRGVTDTQYF
d_gene: TRBD2; v_gene: TRBV29-1; j_gene: TRBJ2-7; abundance: -; CDR3nt: TGCAGCGTTGGGACTAGCTACGAGCAGTACTTC; CDR3aa: CSVGTSYEQYF
d_gene: -; v_gene: TRBV4-1; j_gene: TRBJ2-1; abundance: -; CDR3nt: TGCGCCAGCAGCCAAGACCCATCAACAGGGACGTACAATGAGCAGTTCTTC; CDR3aa: CASSQDPSTGTYNEQFF
d_gene: -; v_gene: TRBV4-1; j_gene: TRBJ2-7; abundance: -; CDR3nt: TGCGCCAGCAGCCTCGCCCGGGGCAGAACTTCCTACGAGCAGTACTTC; CDR3aa: CASSLARGRTSYEQYF
d_gene: -; v_gene: TRBV19; j_gene: TRBJ2-1; abundance: few; CDR3nt: TGTGCCAGCACCTCTACATACAATGAGCAGTTCTTC; CDR3aa: CASTSTYNEQFF
d_gene: -; v_gene: TRBV9; j_gene: TRBJ2-3; abundance: -; CDR3nt: TGTGCCAGCAGCGTAGACGGCGGGAACACAGATACGCAGTATTTT; CDR3aa: CASSVDGGNTDTQYF
d_gene: -; v_gene: TRBV18; j_gene: TRBJ2-7; abundance: -; CDR3nt: TGTGCCAGCTCACAAGACAGTCACGAGCAGTACTTC; CDR3aa: CASSQDSHEQYF
d_gene: -; v_gene: TRBV10-3; j_gene: TRBJ1-5; abundance: -; CDR3nt: TGTGCCATCAGTGCGGGTGGCAATCAGCCCCAGCATTTT; CDR3aa: CAISAGGNQPQHF
d_gene: -; v_gene: TRBV29-1; j_gene: TRBJ2-3; abundance: few; CDR3nt: TGCAGCGTGCGGACTCAACATGGGAGCACAGATACGCAGTATTTT; CDR3aa: CSVRTQHGSTDTQYF
d_gene: -; v_gene: TRBV9; j_gene: TRBJ2-4; abundance: -; CDR3nt: TGTGCCAGCAGCGTACACATTCTTGACATTCAGTACTTC; CDR3aa: CASSVHILDIQYF
d_gene: -; v_gene: TRBV7-2; j_gene: TRBJ2-1; abundance: few; CDR3nt: TGTGCCAGCAGCTTACTAGACTACTCTAACCATGAGCAGTTCTTC; CDR3aa: CASSLLDYSNHEQFF
d_gene: -; v_gene: TRBV9; j_gene: TRBJ2-1; abundance: few; CDR3nt: TGTGCCAGCAGCGTAGGTCGGGGCGGGCCGCAGGAGCAGTTCTTC; CDR3aa: CASSVGRGGPQEQFF
d_gene: -; v_gene: TRBV7-2; j_gene: TRBJ2-5; abundance: few; CDR3nt: TGTGCCAGCAGCCAGGGATGGGAGACCCAGTACTTC; CDR3aa: CASSQGWETQYF
d_gene: -; v_gene: TRBV28; j_gene: TRBJ2-1; abundance: -; CDR3nt: TGTGCCAGCAGCTCTTTAGGAATGCCGCGGAGCAATGAGCAGTTCTTC; CDR3aa: CASSSLGMPRSNEQFF
d_gene: -; v_gene: TRBV29-1; j_gene: TRBJ1-2; abundance: few; CDR3nt: TGCAGCGCTACAGGAGGCTACACCTTC; CDR3aa: CSATGGYTF
d_gene: -; v_gene: TRBV29-1; j_gene: TRBJ1-1; abundance: -; CDR3nt: TGCAGCGTTGGGAGCAACACTGAAGCTTTCTTT; CDR3aa: CSVGSNTEAFF
d_gene: -; v_gene: TRBV5-1; j_gene: TRBJ2-5; abundance: few; CDR3nt: TGCGCCAGCGGCTTAGGGCAGCACCAAGAGACCCAGTACTTC; CDR3aa: CASGLGQHQETQYF
d_gene: TRBD2; v_gene: TRBV9; j_gene: TRBJ2-5; abundance: few; CDR3nt: TGTGCCAGCAGCCCGCTAGCGGAAGAGACCCAGTACTTC; CDR3aa: CASSPLAEETQYF
d_gene: TRBD1; v_gene: TRBV29-1; j_gene: TRBJ2-3; abundance: -; CDR3nt: TGCAGCACCCGACGGACAGGTATTCGCACAGATACGCAGTATTTT; CDR3aa: CSTRRTGIRTDTQYF
d_gene: -; v_gene: TRBV16; j_gene: TRBJ2-5; abundance: -; CDR3nt: TGTGCCAGCAGCCGTCAGGAGACCCAGTACTTC; CDR3aa: CASSRQETQYF
d_gene: -; v_gene: TRBV30; j_gene: TRBJ2-1; abundance: -; CDR3nt: TGTGCCTGGACGCACTGGGGGGGCCGGTACAATGAGCAGTTCTTC; CDR3aa: CAWTHWGGRYNEQFF
d_gene: TRBD2; v_gene: TRBV29-1; j_gene: TRBJ2-1; abundance: -; CDR3nt: TGCAGCGTTGGGGTAGCGGGGTTATACAATGAGCAGTTCTTC; CDR3aa: CSVGVAGLYNEQFF
d_gene: TRBD2; v_gene: TRBV2; j_gene: TRBJ2-1; abundance: once; CDR3nt: TGTGCCAGCAGTCGGACTAGCGGGAGCAATGAGCAGTTCTTC; CDR3aa: CASSRTSGSNEQFF
d_gene: -; v_gene: TRBV30; j_gene: TRBJ1-1; abundance: few; CDR3nt: TGTGCCTGGAGTCTTTCGGTGAACACTGAAGCTTTCTTT; CDR3aa: CAWSLSVNTEAFF
d_gene: -; v_gene: TRBV29-1; j_gene: TRBJ2-2; abundance: few; CDR3nt: TGCAGCGTTGTCCCTAACACCGGGGAGCTGTTTTTT; CDR3aa: CSVVPNTGELFF
d_gene: -; v_gene: TRBV5-1; j_gene: TRBJ2-3; abundance: few; CDR3nt: TGCGCCAGCATAGAGAGCGGGAGCACAGATACGCAGTATTTT; CDR3aa: CASIESGSTDTQYF
d_gene: TRBD2; v_gene: TRBV10-3; j_gene: TRBJ2-1; abundance: few; CDR3nt: TGTGCCATCAGTGAGTCAGCGGGAGGGCCCCATGAGCAGTTCTTC; CDR3aa: CAISESAGGPHEQFF
d_gene: -; v_gene: TRBV5-1; j_gene: TRBJ2-5; abundance: -; CDR3nt: TGCGCCAGCAGCTTGAATCAAGCGGGTATGGAGACCCAGTACTTC; CDR3aa: CASSLNQAGMETQYF
d_gene: -; v_gene: TRBV30; j_gene: TRBJ2-2; abundance: few; CDR3nt: TGTGCCTGGAGTGTTAAAGGAAGCGTCGGGGAGCTGTTTTTT; CDR3aa: CAWSVKGSVGELFF
d_gene: TRBD1; v_gene: TRBV15; j_gene: TRBJ2-3; abundance: -; CDR3nt: TGTGCCACCAGCAGCGTTGGACAGGAGCTAAATACGCAGTATTTT; CDR3aa: CATSSVGQELNTQYF
d_gene: TRBD1; v_gene: TRBV5-1; j_gene: TRBJ2-1; abundance: -; CDR3nt: TGCGCCAGCAGCTCGTGGACAGGTCAGGGTAATGAGCAGTTCTTC; CDR3aa: CASSSWTGQGNEQFF
d_gene: -; v_gene: TRBV28; j_gene: TRBJ1-1; abundance: few; CDR3nt: TGTGCCAGCAGTGGAACAGGGATTGAAGCTTTCTTT; CDR3aa: CASSGTGIEAFF
d_gene: -; v_gene: TRBV29-1; j_gene: TRBJ2-1; abundance: few; CDR3nt: TGCAGCGTTGAAAAAACAGAGCAGTTCTTC; CDR3aa: CSVEKTEQFF
d_gene: TRBD1; v_gene: TRBV10-3; j_gene: TRBJ2-5; abundance: few; CDR3nt: TGTGCCAGCAGGACAGGGCTGGAAGGGACCCAGTACTTC; CDR3aa: CASRTGLEGTQYF
d_gene: TRBD2; v_gene: TRBV10-3; j_gene: TRBJ2-2; abundance: few; CDR3nt: TGTGCCATCAGGGCAGCGGGAGGAACCGGGGAGCTGTTTTTT; CDR3aa: CAIRAAGGTGELFF
d_gene: -; v_gene: TRBV20-1; j_gene: TRBJ2-1; abundance: -; CDR3nt: TGCAGTGTCCGAGGTCCGTTGCAGTTCTTC; CDR3aa: CSVRGPLQFF
d_gene: -; v_gene: TRBV29-1; j_gene: TRBJ2-7; abundance: few; CDR3nt: TGCAGCGTTGGTCATAGCTCCTACGAGCAGTACTTC; CDR3aa: CSVGHSSYEQYF
d_gene: -; v_gene: TRBV27; j_gene: TRBJ2-1; abundance: few; CDR3nt: TGTGCCAGCAGTTTATACCGCGACAATGAGCAGTTCTTC; CDR3aa: CASSLYRDNEQFF
d_gene: -; v_gene: TRBV7-9; j_gene: TRBJ2-5; abundance: -; CDR3nt: TGTGCCAGCAGCCTTATGAGCCACCAAGAGACCCAGTACTTC; CDR3aa: CASSLMSHQETQYF
d_gene: TRBD1; v_gene: TRBV7-2; j_gene: TRBJ1-2; abundance: -; CDR3nt: TGTGCCAGCAGCTTAGTATCACAGGGGAACTATGGCTACACCTTC; CDR3aa: CASSLVSQGNYGYTF
d_gene: TRBD2; v_gene: TRBV25-1; j_gene: TRBJ2-3; abundance: -; CDR3nt: TGTGCCAGCAGTGAAAGGGCTAGCGGGAGTGCAGATACGCAGTATTTT; CDR3aa: CASSERASGSADTQYF